This entry features one TCR beta chain sequence. Its antigen is not identified. The data originate from a study of T cells in Graves' hyperthyroidism and ophthalmopathy. The source material, RNA transcripts, was used to amplify TCR beta CDR3 regions. RT-PCR in the first round (using the HTBI primer set) targeted the TCR CDR3. TCRdb processed the multiplex PCR reads anew with MiXCR; each CDR3 protein has one entry. The sample lists a few hundred thousand distinct CDR3 sequences; around 13% were seen once. Findings of the study overall: Blood samples included most of the expanded thyroid clonotypes exceeding 0.001. Progression to ophthalmopathy was predicted a median of roughly seven months early.

Exclusion of a patient resulted from uncontrolled infection, other autoimmune disease, pregnancy or lactation. CDR3 length: 17 residues. CDR1 and CDR2 (germline): MNHEY, SMNVEV (reference sequence). Trimming removed 6 bases from V and 7 bases from J, with 22 bases in between. The gene calls are TRBV27 and TRBJ1-6; D is uncertain. Source material: blood. The TCR comes from a woman aged 40 to 49 with Graves' hyperthyroidism. CDR3 loop: CASSTFALWTENSPLHF. Here the CDR3 DNA reads TGTGCCAGCAGCACTTTTGCCCTTTGGACGGAAAATTCACCCCTCCACTTT.